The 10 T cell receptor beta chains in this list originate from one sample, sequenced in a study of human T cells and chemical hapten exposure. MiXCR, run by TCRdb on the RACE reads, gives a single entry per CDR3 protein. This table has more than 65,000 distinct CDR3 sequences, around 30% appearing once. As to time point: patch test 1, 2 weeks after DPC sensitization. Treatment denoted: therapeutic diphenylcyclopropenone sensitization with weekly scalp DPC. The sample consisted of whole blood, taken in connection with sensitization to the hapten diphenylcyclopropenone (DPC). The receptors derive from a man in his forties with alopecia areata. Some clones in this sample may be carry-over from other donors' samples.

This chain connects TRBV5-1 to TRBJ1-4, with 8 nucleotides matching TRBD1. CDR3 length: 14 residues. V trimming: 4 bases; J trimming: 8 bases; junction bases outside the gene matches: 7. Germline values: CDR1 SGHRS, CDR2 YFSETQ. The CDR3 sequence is CASSVGQGEEKLFF. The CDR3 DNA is TGCGCCAGCAGCGTCGGACAGGGTGAGGAAAAACTGTTTTTT.

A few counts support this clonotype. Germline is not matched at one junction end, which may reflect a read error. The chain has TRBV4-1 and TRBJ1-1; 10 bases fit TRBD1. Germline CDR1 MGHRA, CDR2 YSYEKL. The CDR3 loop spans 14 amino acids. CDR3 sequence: CASSQADRGYETFF. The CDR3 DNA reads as TGCGCCAGCAGCCAAGCGGACAGGGGGTATGAAACTTTCTTT.

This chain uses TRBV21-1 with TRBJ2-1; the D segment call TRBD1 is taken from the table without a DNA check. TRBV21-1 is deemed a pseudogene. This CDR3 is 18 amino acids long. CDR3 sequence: CASSKSRQGGFSYNEQFF. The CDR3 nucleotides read TGTGCCAGCAGCAAGTCCCGACAGGGAGGCTTTTCCTACAATGAGCAGTTCTTC.

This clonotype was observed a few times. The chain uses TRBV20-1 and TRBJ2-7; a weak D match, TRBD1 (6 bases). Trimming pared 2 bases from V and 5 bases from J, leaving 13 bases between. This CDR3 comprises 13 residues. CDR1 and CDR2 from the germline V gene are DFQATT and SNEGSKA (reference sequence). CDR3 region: CSARTGNTHEQYF. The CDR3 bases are TGCAGTGCTAGAACAGGGAATACCCACGAGCAGTACTTC.

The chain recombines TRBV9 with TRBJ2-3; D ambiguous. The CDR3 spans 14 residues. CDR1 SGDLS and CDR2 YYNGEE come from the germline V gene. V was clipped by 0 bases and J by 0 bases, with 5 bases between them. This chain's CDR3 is CASSVGWSTDTQYF. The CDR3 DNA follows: TGTGCCAGCAGCGTAGGTTGGAGCACAGATACGCAGTATTTT. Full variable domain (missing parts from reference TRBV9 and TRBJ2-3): DSGVTQTPKHLITATGQRVTLRCSPRSGDLSVYWYQQSLDQGLQFLIQYYNGEERAKGNILERFSAQQFPDLHSELNLSSLELGDSALYFCASSVGWSTDTQYFGPGTRLTVL.

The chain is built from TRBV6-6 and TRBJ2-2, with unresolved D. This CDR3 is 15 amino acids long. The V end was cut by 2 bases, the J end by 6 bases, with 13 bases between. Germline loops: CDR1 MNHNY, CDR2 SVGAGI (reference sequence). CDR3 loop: CASSYPQWGAGELFF. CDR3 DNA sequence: TGTGCCAGCAGTTACCCCCAGTGGGGTGCCGGGGAGCTGTTTTTT.

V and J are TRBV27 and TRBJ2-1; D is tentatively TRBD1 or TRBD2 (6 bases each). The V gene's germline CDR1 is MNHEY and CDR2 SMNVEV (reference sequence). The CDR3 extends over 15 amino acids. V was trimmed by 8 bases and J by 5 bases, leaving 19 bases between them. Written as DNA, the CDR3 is TGTGCCAGCGCCCCGTCGGGGGCCCCGAACAATGAGCAGTTCTTC. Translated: CASAPSGAPNNEQFF.

For the CDR3, the DNA is TGCGCCAGCAGCCAAGGAGGCGGGAGAACGCACGAGCAGTACTTC. Its translation: CASSQGGGRTHEQYF. The chain employs TRBV4-3 and TRBJ2-7; TRBD2 matches 7 bases. Germline CDR1 is LGHNA and CDR2 is YSLEER. The V segment lost 1 base and the J segment 5 bases; nucleotides outside the gene matches: 8. The CDR3 runs to 15 residues.

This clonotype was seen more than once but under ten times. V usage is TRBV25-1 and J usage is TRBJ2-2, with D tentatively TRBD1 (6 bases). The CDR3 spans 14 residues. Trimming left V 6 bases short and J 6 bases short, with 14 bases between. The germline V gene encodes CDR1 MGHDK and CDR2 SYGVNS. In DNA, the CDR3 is TGTGCCAGCAGCCCCGGAGCAGGGGCCGGGGAGCTGTTTTTT. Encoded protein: CASSPGAGAGELFF. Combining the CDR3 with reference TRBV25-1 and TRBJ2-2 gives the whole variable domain EADIYQTPRYLVIGTGKKITLECSQTMGHDKMYWYQQDPGMELHLIHYSYGVNSTEKGDLSSESTVSRIRTEHFPLTLESARPSHTSQYLCASSPGAGAGELFFGEGSRLTVL.

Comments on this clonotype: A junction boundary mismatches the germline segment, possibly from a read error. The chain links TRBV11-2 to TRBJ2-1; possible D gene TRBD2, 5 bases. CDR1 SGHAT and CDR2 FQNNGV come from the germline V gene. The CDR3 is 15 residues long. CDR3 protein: CASSLGSGPYNEQFF. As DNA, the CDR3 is TGTGCCAGCAGTTTAGGGAGCGGCCCCTACAATGAGCAGTTCTTC.